The 6 T cell receptor beta chains given below trace back to one sample, sequenced in a study of blood T cell repertoires in COVID-19. Sequencing used immunoSEQ multiplex PCR; TCRdb keeps in-frame clones, though not all of them. Of roughly 40,000 clones listed, around nine tenths are singletons. The specimen was peripheral blood. The source of these receptors is a woman in her 40s with acute or convalescent COVID-19.

As DNA, the CDR3 is TGTGCCAGCAGATTCAAGGGACAGGGAAGGGCCGGGGAGCTGTTTTTT. It encodes CASRFKGQGRAGELFF. V gene TRBV3-1 (or the pseudogene TRBV3-2) combines with J gene TRBJ2-2; 9 bases agree with TRBD1. The CDR3 consists of 16 residues. J lost 6 bases, V lost 6 bases, and 11 bases had no gene match. CDR1 is LGHDT, CDR2 YNNKEL, per germline (reference sequence).

The chain is built from TRBV30 and TRBJ1-6; 7 nucleotides match TRBD1. Germline CDR1 reads GTSNPN; CDR2 reads SVGIG (reference sequence). The CDR3 extends over 13 amino acids. V lost 5 bases and J lost 7; bases outside the gene matches: 5. CDR3 residues: CAWVGQLNSPLHF. Here the CDR3 DNA reads TGTGCCTGGGTGGGACAGTTGAATTCACCCCTCCACTTT.

The CDR3 nucleotides read TGTGCCAGCAGCACCCCCGGGATAGGGGGCAGGAACTATGGCTACACCTTC. This codes for CASSTPGIGGRNYGYTF. The chain carries TRBV21-1 and TRBJ1-2; the table's D gene call, TRBD1, was not cross checked with the DNA. TRBV21-1 is a recognized pseudogene. This CDR3 is 17 amino acids long.

The V and J genes are TRBV28 and TRBJ1-5; weak D call: TRBD1 (5 bases). Germline V gene sequence: CDR1 MDHEN, CDR2 SYDVKM. V lost 5 bases to trimming and J lost 4 bases, with 15 bases between them. CDR3 length: 15 amino acids. The CDR3 nucleotides are TGTGCCAGCAGTCGACAGATCTCTGGTAATCAGCCCCAGCATTTT. It yields the protein CASSRQISGNQPQHF.

This chain uses TRBV4-1 with TRBJ1-2; TRBD1 aligns across 8 bases. The germline V gene encodes CDR1 MGHRA and CDR2 YSYEKL. J was trimmed by 5 bases and V by 4 bases; bases with no gene match: 9. The CDR3 is made up of 15 amino acids. CDR3 bases: TGCGCCAGCAGCCGCCTACAGGGGGGAGGATATGGCTACACCTTC. Residues: CASSRLQGGGYGYTF.

The rearrangement uses TRBV6-4 and TRBJ2-2; TRBD1 might be the D (6 bases). Germline-derived CDR1 and CDR2 are MRHNA and SNTAGT. V lost 0 bases and J 6 bases, leaving 8 bases between the germline ends. This CDR3 has 14 amino acids. CDR3 in DNA: TGTGCCAGCAGTGACTCGGGGGCCGCCGGGGAGCTGTTTTTT. Amino acids: CASSDSGAAGELFF.